This entry lists 21 T cell receptor beta chains sequenced from one sample in a study of PD-L1 blockade in urothelial cancer. Assay used: immunoSEQ multiplex PCR; TCRdb lists only in-frame clones, some missing. The table lists tens of thousands of clones, about nine tenths of them singletons. Time point in this sample: peripheral blood 6 weeks after treatment start. This sample comprised PBMCs, obtained around atezolizumab (anti-PD-L1) treatment. The receptors were sampled from an elderly man with urothelial cancer.

This chain connects TRBV29-1 to TRBJ1-2; TRBD1 agrees at 9 bases. The CDR3 is 13 amino acids. Per germline, CDR1 SQVTM and CDR2 ANQGSEA. With V trimmed by 3 bases and J by 4 bases, 3 bases remained unmatched. The CDR3 sequence: CSVEVDRGYGYTF. The DNA of the CDR3 is TGCAGCGTTGAGGTGGACAGGGGCTATGGCTACACCTTC.

The chain combines TRBV4-3 with TRBJ2-7; D gene ambiguous. Germline values: CDR1 LGHNA, CDR2 YSLEER. Trimming cost V 0 bases and J 4 bases, with 4 bases left between them. This CDR3 region has 12 residues. The chain's CDR3 is CASSQDTYEQYF. The CDR3 DNA sequence: TGCGCCAGCAGCCAAGATACTTACGAGCAGTACTTC.

The chain uses TRBV5-8 and TRBJ2-1; no reliable D call. The CDR3 has 13 amino acids. V was pared by 9 bases and J by 12 bases, with 22 bases between. The germline gives CDR1 SGHTS, CDR2 YDEGEE. CDR3 nucleotide sequence: TGTGCCACTCTATCAACTCCCGCTAGTAGGCAGTTCTTC. Amino acid sequence: CATLSTPASRQFF.

The J gene is TRBJ2-2, the V gene TRBV2; TRBD2 might be the D (6 bases). Germline CDR1 reads SNHLY; CDR2 reads FYNNEI. V shed 5 bases and J shed 4 bases, with 11 bases lying between them. CDR3 length: 14 residues. The CDR3 sequence is CASSPSVVTGELFF. In DNA form, the CDR3 reads TGTGCCAGCAGTCCTAGCGTAGTCACCGGGGAGCTGTTTTTT. Full variable domain (outside the CDR3, taken from reference TRBV2 and TRBJ2-2): EPEVTQTPSHQVTQMGQEVILRCVPISNHLYFYWYRQILGQKVEFLVSFYNNEISEKSEIFDDQFSVERPDGSNFTLKIRSTKLEDSAMYFCASSPSVVTGELFFGEGSRLTVL.

This rearrangement joins TRBV19 to TRBJ2-7; 8 bases map to TRBD2. This CDR3 comprises 11 residues. V lost 9 bases and J lost 6; bases outside the gene matches: 4. CDR1 LNHDA and CDR2 SQIVND come from the germline V gene (reference sequence). CDR3 region: CASGGRSEQYF. CDR3 coding DNA: TGTGCCAGCGGCGGGAGGAGCGAGCAGTACTTC.

The V and J genes are TRBV7-9 and TRBJ2-1; weak D call: TRBD2 (5 bases). Trimming removed 1 base from V and 4 bases from J, with 8 bases in between. This CDR3 is built from 14 residues. Germline loops: CDR1 SEHNR, CDR2 FQNEAQ (reference sequence). The CDR3 reads CASSLGGLYNEQFF. The CDR3 nucleotides read TGTGCCAGCAGCTTAGGAGGGCTGTACAATGAGCAGTTCTTC. The variable domain in full, completed from reference TRBV7-9 and TRBJ2-1, reads DTGVSQNPRHKITKRGQNVTFRCDPISEHNRLYWYRQTLGQGPEFLTYFQNEAQLEKSRLLSDRFSAERPKGSFSTLEIQRTEQGDSAMYLCASSLGGLYNEQFFGPGTRLTVL.

The rearrangement links TRBV27 to TRBJ2-1, with 9 nucleotides matching TRBD1. Trimming cost V 6 bases and J 9 bases; bases outside gene matches: 12. Germline assignment: CDR1 MNHEY and CDR2 SMNVEV (reference sequence). This CDR3 has 15 residues. For the CDR3, the DNA is TGTGCCAGCAGCCCGACCCTACAGGGGGCTGGTGAGCAGTTCTTC. This translates into CASSPTLQGAGEQFF.

The J gene is TRBJ2-5, the V gene TRBV5-4; 10 nucleotides agree with TRBD2. The DNA end is more similar to TRBJ2-7, so the J call may be wrong. Germline CDR1 and CDR2: SGHNT and YYREEE (reference sequence). The CDR3 has 16 amino acids. CDR3: CASSLDGPGLATEQYF. CDR3 DNA sequence: TGTGCCAGCAGCTTGGACGGCCCGGGACTAGCGACCGAGCAGTACTTC.

J is TRBJ2-1 and V is TRBV5-1, with 9 bases matching TRBD1. J lost 2 bases, V lost 4 bases, and 4 bases had no gene match. Germline-derived CDR1 and CDR2 are SGHRS and YFSETQ. The CDR3 is made up of 15 amino acids. This CDR3 is CASSLGQGTYNEQFF. CDR3 nucleotides: TGCGCCAGCAGCCTGGGACAGGGAACCTACAATGAGCAGTTCTTC.

This chain uses TRBV18 with TRBJ2-2; TRBD1 matches at 10 bases. V trimming: 3 bases; J trimming: 3 bases; junction bases outside the gene matches: 4. Looked up from germline, CDR1 is KGHSH and CDR2 is LQKENI. This CDR3 is built from 16 residues. The CDR3 bases are TGTGCCAGCTCACCGCGGACAGGGGGTGACACCGGGGAGCTGTTTTTT. Translating gives CASSPRTGGDTGELFF. Using reference TRBV18 and TRBJ2-2 for the parts outside the CDR3, the full variable domain is NAGVMQNPRHLVRRRGQEARLRCSPMKGHSHVYWYRQLPEEGLKFMVYLQKENIIDESGMPKERFSAEFPKEGPSILRIQQVVRGDSAAYFCASSPRTGGDTGELFFGEGSRLTVL.

The V gene is TRBV5-1, the J gene TRBJ1-1; 8 bases line up with TRBD1. The CDR3 sequence is 16 residues long. The trim removed 2 bases at V and 1 base at J, leaving 7 bases unmatched. From germline, CDR1 is SGHRS and CDR2 YFSETQ. For the CDR3, the DNA is TGCGCCAGCAGCTTACGGACAGGGCCGCGGAACACTGAAGCTTTCTTT. This sequence encodes CASSLRTGPRNTEAFF.

The V and J genes are TRBV18 and TRBJ2-3; D perhaps matches TRBD2 (5 bases). V was pared by 3 bases and J by 5 bases, with 9 bases between. This CDR3 region has 13 residues. Germline-derived CDR1 and CDR2 are KGHSH and LQKENI. The CDR3 spells CASSPGLEDTQYF. CDR3 sequence (DNA): TGTGCCAGCTCACCCGGACTGGAAGATACGCAGTATTTT.

The chain combines TRBV5-5 with TRBJ2-2; tentatively, D is TRBD1 (5 bases). The CDR3 contains 18 residues. V was shortened by 3 bases and J by 6 bases, with 24 bases between the two germline ends. CDR1 and CDR2 (germline): SGHKS, YYEKEE (reference sequence). This CDR3 is CASSSTSGNRVRSGELFF. The DNA for the CDR3 is TGTGCCAGCAGCTCAACCTCAGGGAATCGTGTACGGTCCGGGGAGCTGTTTTTT. The full variable domain, with the rest looked up from reference TRBV5-5 and TRBJ2-2, is DAGVTQSPTHLIKTRGQQVTLRCSPISGHKSVSWYQQVLGQGPQFIFQYYEKEERGRGNFPDRFSARQFPNYSSELNVNALLLGDSALYLCASSSTSGNRVRSGELFFGEGSRLTVL.

The gene calls are TRBV6-5 and TRBJ2-2; TRBD1 matches at 8 bases. Per the germline V gene, CDR1 is MNHEY and CDR2 is SVGAGI. The CDR3 spans 15 residues. Trimming cost V 6 bases and J 6 bases; bases outside gene matches: 9. The CDR3 sequence: CASRLRQGWSGELFF. CDR3 nucleotide sequence: TGTGCCAGCAGACTCCGACAGGGGTGGTCCGGGGAGCTGTTTTTT.

The rearrangement joins TRBV7-2 to TRBJ2-3; D is possibly TRBD1 (6 bases). The CDR3 sequence is 14 residues long. Germline assignment: CDR1 SGHTA and CDR2 FQGNSA. V shed 3 bases and J shed 2 bases, with 9 bases lying between them. The DNA for the CDR3 is TGTGCCAGCAGCTTGAGGACAGTCACAGATACGCAGTATTTT. Translation: CASSLRTVTDTQYF.

The chain couples TRBV23-1 to TRBJ1-5; 7 nucleotides match TRBD1. TRBV23-1 is an ORF for which the function is uncertain. The CDR3 runs to 18 residues. The V and J ends lost 5 bases and 0 bases, in that order; junction bases with no gene match: 13. CDR3 region: CASSIPADRAYSNQPQHF. The DNA of the CDR3 is TGCGCCAGCAGTATCCCCGCCGACAGGGCGTATAGCAATCAGCCCCAGCATTTT.

The chain couples TRBV7-7 to TRBJ2-3; 10 nucleotides align to TRBD1. The germline V gene encodes CDR1 SSHAT and CDR2 FNYEAQ (reference sequence). With 3 bases clipped from V and 1 base from J, the junction kept 1 base outside the gene matches. This CDR3 contains 15 residues. CDR3 nucleotides: TGTGCCAGCAGCTTCGGGACAGGGGGCACAGATACGCAGTATTTT. It codes for CASSFGTGGTDTQYF.

CDR3: CAWTTGGETQYF. The DNA of the CDR3 is TGTGCCTGGACCACAGGGGGAGAGACCCAGTACTTC. The chain combines TRBV30 with TRBJ2-5, with TRBD1 identical over 8 bases. The CDR3 is made up of 12 amino acids. The V segment lost 4 bases and the J segment 4 bases; nucleotides outside the gene matches: 2. Per the germline V gene, CDR1 is GTSNPN and CDR2 is SVGIG (reference sequence).

V usage is TRBV5-1 and J usage is TRBJ2-7, with D maybe TRBD1 (7 bases). Looked up from germline, CDR1 is SGHRS and CDR2 is YFSETQ. V lost 0 bases and J 2 bases, leaving 15 bases between the germline ends. This CDR3 contains 16 residues. CDR3 residues: CASSLGGTVTPYEQYF. The CDR3 DNA reads as TGCGCCAGCAGCTTGGGCGGGACAGTTACCCCCTACGAGCAGTACTTC.

This chain uses TRBV30 with TRBJ2-6; possible D gene TRBD1, 6 bases. CDR3 size: 19 residues. Germline CDR1 GTSNPN, CDR2 SVGIG (reference sequence). The V end was cut by 3 bases, the J end by 0 bases, with 21 bases between. CDR3 DNA sequence: TGTGCCTGGAGGGTACGAACCCGCACAGGGACCTCTGGGGCCAACGTCCTGACTTTC. Translation gives CAWRVRTRTGTSGANVLTF.

The V call is TRBV28, the J call TRBJ2-7, with 11 nucleotides matching TRBD2. Germline CDR1 and CDR2: MDHEN and SYDVKM. The CDR3 has 19 amino acids. V was pared by 5 bases and J by 0 bases, with 15 bases of the junction left unmatched. The CDR3 sequence: CASSPGTSGPQLISYEQYF. The CDR3 region has the DNA TGTGCCAGCAGTCCCGGGACTAGCGGTCCACAACTTATCTCCTACGAGCAGTACTTC.